These 6 T cell receptor beta chains came from one sample sequenced in a study of vaccination effects on CD4 cells after COVID-19. Prior to sequencing, the ViraFEST assay stimulated PBMC with viral peptide pools, which expanded the antigen-specific CD4+ T cells. CD4+ T cell isolation took place after 10 days of culture. All vaccine recipients tested negative for nucleocapsid antibodies and had never contracted SARS-CoV-2 infection. The data were produced by immunoSEQ multiplex PCR, yet TCRdb's version contains in-frame clones alone and is incomplete. This table has tens of thousands of clones, 60% to 80% appearing once. These receptors' antigens are unknown. The sample was CD4+ T cells from PBMCs cultured with HCoV-NL63 spike peptides, taken before COVID-19 vaccination. The receptors were gathered from a human donor who received a COVID-19 vaccine.

The chain couples TRBV30 to TRBJ2-5; D not resolved. Trimming took off 0 bases at V and 5 bases at J, with 4 bases between the two ends. Germline CDR1 reads GTSNPN; CDR2 reads SVGIG (reference sequence). This CDR3 is 11 amino acids long. Here the CDR3 DNA reads TGTGCCTGGAGTGTCAGGGAGACCCAGTACTTC. Translating gives CAWSVRETQYF.

This clone appeared a few times. The J gene is TRBJ1-5, the V gene TRBV19; no clear D. This CDR3 spans 18 amino acids. Germline V CDR1 and CDR2: LNHDA, SQIVND (reference sequence). Trimming left V 4 bases short and J 2 bases short, with 21 bases between. The CDR3 DNA reads TGTGCCAGTAGTACCTGGCTGAGATCGGGGTGGGGCAATCAGCCCCAGCATTTT. The encoded protein is CASSTWLRSGWGNQPQHF.

The chain carries TRBV4-1 and TRBJ2-3, with TRBD1 matching 7 bases. Germline V CDR1 and CDR2: MGHRA, YSYEKL. Trimming at V came to 1 base and at J to 3 bases, leaving 7 bases not matched to a gene. The CDR3 is 16 amino acids. CDR3 sequence: CASSQVQGIGTDTQYF. The CDR3 region has the DNA TGCGCCAGCAGCCAAGTACAGGGGATAGGTACAGATACGCAGTATTTT.

To note about this clone: This sample also contains other DNA sequences that code for the same CDR3. This chain connects TRBV5-1 to TRBJ2-5, with unresolved D. The CDR3 consists of 11 residues. The V end was cut by 3 bases, the J end by 2 bases, with 2 bases between. The V gene's germline CDR1 is SGHRS and CDR2 YFSETQ. The CDR3 bases are TGCGCCAGCAGCTCTCAAGAGACCCAGTACTTC. Protein product: CASSSQETQYF.

The rearrangement joins TRBV9 to TRBJ1-2, with D uncertain. CDR1 and CDR2 (germline): SGDLS, YYNGEE. The length of the CDR3 is 12 residues. Trimming stripped 2 bases from V and 0 bases from J, with 2 bases between. The CDR3 loop reads CASSVANYGYTF. The CDR3 DNA follows: TGTGCCAGCAGCGTTGCTAACTATGGCTACACCTTC.

The chain uses TRBV5-1 and TRBJ1-1; 7 bases fit TRBD1. Germline lookup yields CDR1 SGHRS and CDR2 YFSETQ. The CDR3 is 13 residues long. The trim removed 4 bases at V and 5 bases at J, leaving 5 bases unmatched. The CDR3 DNA reads TGCGCCAGCAGCCAGACAGGGTTTACTGAAGCTTTCTTT. Its translation is CASSQTGFTEAFF.